This TCR beta chain was documented in a study of technical replicates of blood from a few donors. Generated by immunoSEQ multiplex PCR, the TCRdb table keeps only in-frame clones and is missing some. The table records 65,000 to 85,000 clones, around 94% of them present only once. CDR3 size: 11 residues. Germline V gene data show CDR1 as MNHNY and CDR2 as SVGAGI (reference sequence). Trimming cost V 5 bases and J 3 bases, with 4 bases left between them. This TCR came from a human donor in good health. This chain connects TRBV6-6 to TRBJ2-5, with unresolved D. Sequenced: T cells isolated from PBMCs. CDR3 loop: CASSREETQYF. CDR3 bases: TGTGCCAGCAGTCGTGAAGAGACCCAGTACTTC.